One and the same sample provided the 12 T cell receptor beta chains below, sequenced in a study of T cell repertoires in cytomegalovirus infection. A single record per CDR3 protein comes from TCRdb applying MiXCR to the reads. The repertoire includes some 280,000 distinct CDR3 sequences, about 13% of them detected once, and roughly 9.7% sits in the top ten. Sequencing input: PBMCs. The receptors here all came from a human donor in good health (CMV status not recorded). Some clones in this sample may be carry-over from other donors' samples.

CDR3 DNA: TGCGCCAGCAGCCGGGGGCTCAATCAGCCCCAGCATTTT. Protein: CASSRGLNQPQHF. V is TRBV5-1 and J is TRBJ1-5, with D tentatively TRBD1 (6 bases). Trimming pared 4 bases from V and 3 bases from J, leaving 8 bases between. The CDR3 runs to 13 residues. Germline-derived CDR1 and CDR2 are SGHRS and YFSETQ.

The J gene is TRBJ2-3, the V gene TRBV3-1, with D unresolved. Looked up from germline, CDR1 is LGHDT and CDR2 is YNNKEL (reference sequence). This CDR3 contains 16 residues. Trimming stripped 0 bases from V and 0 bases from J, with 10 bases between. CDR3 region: CASSQDPRPSTDTQYF. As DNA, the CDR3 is TGTGCCAGCAGCCAAGATCCGAGACCAAGCACAGATACGCAGTATTTT.

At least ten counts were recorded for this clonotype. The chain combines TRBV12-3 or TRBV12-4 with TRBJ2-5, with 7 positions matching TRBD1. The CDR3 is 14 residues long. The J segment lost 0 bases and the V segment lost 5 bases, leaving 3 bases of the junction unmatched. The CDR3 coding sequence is TGTGCCAGCAGTCCCGGACAGGACCAAGAGACCCAGTACTTC. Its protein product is CASSPGQDQETQYF.

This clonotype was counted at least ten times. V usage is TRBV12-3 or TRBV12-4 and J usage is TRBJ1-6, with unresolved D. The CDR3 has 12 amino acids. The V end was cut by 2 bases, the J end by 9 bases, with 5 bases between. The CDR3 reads CASSLRPSPLHF. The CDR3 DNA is TGTGCCAGCAGTTTACGGCCTTCACCCCTCCACTTT.

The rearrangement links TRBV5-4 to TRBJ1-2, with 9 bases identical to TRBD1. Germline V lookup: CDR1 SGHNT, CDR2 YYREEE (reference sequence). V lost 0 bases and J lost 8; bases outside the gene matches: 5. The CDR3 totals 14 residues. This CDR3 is CASSLVADRGGYTF. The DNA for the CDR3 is TGTGCCAGCAGCTTGGTTGCAGACAGGGGGGGCTACACCTTC.

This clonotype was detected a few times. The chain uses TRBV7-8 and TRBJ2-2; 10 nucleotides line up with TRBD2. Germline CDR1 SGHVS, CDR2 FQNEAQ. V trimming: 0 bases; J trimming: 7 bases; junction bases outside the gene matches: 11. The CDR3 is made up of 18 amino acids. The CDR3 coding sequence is TGTGCCAGCAGCTTAGCTGCCTCTAGCGGGAGTGTTGTCGGGGAGCTGTTTTTT. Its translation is CASSLAASSGSVVGELFF.

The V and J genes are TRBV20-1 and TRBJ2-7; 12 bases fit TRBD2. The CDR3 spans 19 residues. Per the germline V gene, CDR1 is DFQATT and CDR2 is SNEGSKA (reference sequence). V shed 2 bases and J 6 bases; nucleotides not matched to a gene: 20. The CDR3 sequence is CSARSLTSGSRWPSGEQYF. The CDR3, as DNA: TGCAGTGCTAGATCCCTGACTAGCGGGAGCCGATGGCCCTCTGGCGAGCAGTACTTC.

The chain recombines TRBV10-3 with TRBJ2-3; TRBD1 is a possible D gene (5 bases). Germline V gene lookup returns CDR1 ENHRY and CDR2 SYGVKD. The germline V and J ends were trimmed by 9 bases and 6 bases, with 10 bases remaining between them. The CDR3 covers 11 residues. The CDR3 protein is CAIKQADTQYF. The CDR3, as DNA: TGTGCCATTAAACAGGCGGATACGCAGTATTTT.

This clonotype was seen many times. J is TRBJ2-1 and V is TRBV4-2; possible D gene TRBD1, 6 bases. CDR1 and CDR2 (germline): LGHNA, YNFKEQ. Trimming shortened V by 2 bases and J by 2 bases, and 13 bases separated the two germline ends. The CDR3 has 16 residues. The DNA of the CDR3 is TGTGCCAGCAGCCAATCGACAGGCCAGACCTACAATGAGCAGTTCTTC. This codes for CASSQSTGQTYNEQFF.

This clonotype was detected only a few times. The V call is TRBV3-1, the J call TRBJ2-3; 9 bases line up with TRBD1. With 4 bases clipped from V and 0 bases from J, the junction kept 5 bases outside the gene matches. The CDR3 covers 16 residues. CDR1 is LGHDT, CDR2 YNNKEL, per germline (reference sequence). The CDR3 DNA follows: TGTGCCAGCAGCCCCCGGGACAGGGCGAGCACAGATACGCAGTATTTT. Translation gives CASSPRDRASTDTQYF.

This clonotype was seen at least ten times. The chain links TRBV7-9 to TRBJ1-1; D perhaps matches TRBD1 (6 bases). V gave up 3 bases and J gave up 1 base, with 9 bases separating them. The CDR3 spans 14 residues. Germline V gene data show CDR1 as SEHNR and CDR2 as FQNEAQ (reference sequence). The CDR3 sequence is CASSLRTENTEAFF. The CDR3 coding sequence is TGTGCCAGCAGCTTGAGGACAGAGAACACTGAAGCTTTCTTT.

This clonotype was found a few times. The DNA of the CDR3 is TGTGCCAGCTCCTATGGGGGGGGGGGAGGCACTGAAGCTTTCTTT. It is translated as CASSYGGGGGTEAFF. This chain connects TRBV12-3 or TRBV12-4 to TRBJ1-1; a possible D gene is TRBD1 (5 bases). V was pared by 8 bases and J by 4 bases, with 20 bases between. The CDR3 length is 15 residues.